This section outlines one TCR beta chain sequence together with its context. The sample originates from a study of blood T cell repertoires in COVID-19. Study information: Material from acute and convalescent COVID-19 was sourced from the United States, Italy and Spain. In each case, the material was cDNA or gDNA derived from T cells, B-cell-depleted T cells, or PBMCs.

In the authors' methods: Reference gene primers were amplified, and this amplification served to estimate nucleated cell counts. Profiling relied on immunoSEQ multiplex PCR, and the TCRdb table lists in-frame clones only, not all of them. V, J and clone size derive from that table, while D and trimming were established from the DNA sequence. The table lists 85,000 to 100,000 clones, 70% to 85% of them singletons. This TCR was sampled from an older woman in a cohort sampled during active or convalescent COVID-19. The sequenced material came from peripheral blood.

For the CDR3, the DNA is TGTGCCAGCAGCGTAGCCGGGACTAGCGGGTACAATGAGCAGTTCTTC. Protein product: CASSVAGTSGYNEQFF. V is TRBV9 and J is TRBJ2-1; the match to TRBD2 covers 12 bases. The CDR3 sequence is 16 residues long. V lost 0 bases and J lost 4; bases outside the gene matches: 2. Germline lookup yields CDR1 SGDLS and CDR2 YYNGEE.